These T cell receptor beta chains were read from a single sample in a study of T cells in Graves' hyperthyroidism and ophthalmopathy. A single record per CDR3 protein comes from TCRdb applying MiXCR to the multiplex PCR reads. The sample yields some 550,000 distinct CDR3 sequences, around 16% seen once. Sequences were obtained from blood. The receptors stem from a woman aged 40 to 55 with Graves' ophthalmopathy. Each CDR3 is given with its conserved first and last residue. Each record gives: J gene, V gene, CDR3 length, clone size, D gene, CDR3 DNA, CDR3 protein. D genes are given only for firm matches. Only some rows state a clone size, as once, few, many or a class for expanded clones.

J: TRBJ1-6
V: TRBV2
length: 18
size: few
D: .
DNA: TGTGCCAGCAGCGAGGAGGGCCCACATAGCTCCTATAATTCACCCCTCCACTTT
CDR3: CASSEEGPHSSYNSPLHF

J: TRBJ2-2
V: TRBV11-2
length: 15
size: many
D: TRBD2
DNA: TGTGCCAGCAGCCTAACCATCGGGGGGACCGGGGAGCTGTTTTTT
CDR3: CASSLTIGGTGELFF

J: TRBJ2-7
V: TRBV7-6
length: 13
size: many
D: .
DNA: TGTGCCAGCAGCTTACATCAAGGGTACGAGCAGTACTTC
CDR3: CASSLHQGYEQYF

J: TRBJ2-1
V: TRBV14
length: 13
size: once
D: .
DNA: TGTGCCAGCAGCCAAGGGGGGTTCAGTGAGCAGTTCTTC
CDR3: CASSQGGFSEQFF

J: TRBJ2-5
V: TRBV11-3
length: 15
size: many
D: .
DNA: TGTGCCAGCAGCTTAGACCCGACAGGATCAGAGACCCAGTACTTC
CDR3: CASSLDPTGSETQYF

J: TRBJ2-3
V: TRBV20-1
length: 14
size: many
D: .
DNA: TGCAGTGCACCCTGGGGGAGTAGCACAGATACGCAGTATTTT
CDR3: CSAPWGSSTDTQYF

J: TRBJ2-1
V: TRBV12-3/TRBV12-4
length: 15
size: .
D: .
DNA: TGTGCCAGCAGTTTCAGTACACTAACCTACAATGAGCAGTTCTTC
CDR3: CASSFSTLTYNEQFF

J: TRBJ2-3
V: TRBV10-3
length: 16
size: .
D: TRBD2
DNA: TGTGCCATCAGTAAAACTAGCGGGCATAGCACAGATACGCAGTATTTT
CDR3: CAISKTSGHSTDTQYF

J: TRBJ1-3
V: TRBV6-6
length: 14
size: .
D: .
DNA: TGTGCCAGCAGTTACGATGGGGCGGGAAACACCATATATTTT
CDR3: CASSYDGAGNTIYF

J: TRBJ2-7
V: TRBV10-2
length: 15
size: few
D: TRBD1
DNA: TGCGCCAGCAGGGAGACCGGGACAGGGACCCACGAGCAGTACTTC
CDR3: CASRETGTGTHEQYF

J: TRBJ2-7
V: TRBV3-1
length: 15
size: many
D: TRBD2
DNA: TGTGCCAGCAGCCAGTCAGCGGGAGGCAATCACGAGCAGTACTTC
CDR3: CASSQSAGGNHEQYF

J: TRBJ1-1
V: TRBV6-5
length: 15
size: .
D: .
DNA: TGTGCCAGCAGTTACGGATGGGGTCGCGACACTGAAGCTTTCTTT
CDR3: CASSYGWGRDTEAFF

J: TRBJ2-3
V: TRBV30
length: 18
size: many
D: TRBD2
DNA: TGTGCCTGGAGCCAGGGACTAGCGGGAGGCCATGGCACAGATACGCAGTATTTT
CDR3: CAWSQGLAGGHGTDTQYF

J: TRBJ2-5
V: TRBV3-1
length: 14
size: many
D: TRBD2
DNA: TGTGCCAGCAGCCAGGCGGGAGGCGAAGAGACCCAGTACTTC
CDR3: CASSQAGGEETQYF

J: TRBJ1-5
V: TRBV12-3/TRBV12-4
length: 15
size: few
D: TRBD1
DNA: TGTGCCAGCAGTAAGGGACAGGGGGGGAATCAGCCCCAGCATTTT
CDR3: CASSKGQGGNQPQHF

J: TRBJ2-1
V: TRBV2
length: 15
size: .
D: .
DNA: TGTGCCAGCAGTGGTACCACCTTCTCCTACAATGAGCAGTTCTTC
CDR3: CASSGTTFSYNEQFF

J: TRBJ2-1
V: TRBV6-1
length: 17
size: .
D: .
DNA: TGTGCCAGCAATCAAATTAGACCCCCTACCCGGTACAATGAACAGCTCTTC
CDR3: CASNQIRPPTRYNEQLF

J: TRBJ1-3
V: TRBV7-9
length: 15
size: few
D: TRBD1
DNA: TGTGCCAGCAGCTTAGCTGGGACAGCTGGAAACACCATATATTTT
CDR3: CASSLAGTAGNTIYF

J: TRBJ2-5
V: TRBV2
length: 14
size: .
D: .
DNA: TGTGCCAGCAGTGAACAGGGGATGGAAGAGACCCAGTACTTC
CDR3: CASSEQGMEETQYF

J: TRBJ1-3
V: TRBV12-3/TRBV12-4
length: 17
size: .
D: TRBD1
DNA: TGTGCCAGCAGGGGAGGGACAGGGGGCCGGTCTGGAAACACCATATATTTT
CDR3: CASRGGTGGRSGNTIYF

J: TRBJ1-6
V: TRBV5-5
length: 18
size: .
D: .
DNA: TGTGCCAGCAGCTTGAGTCTGGGGACAAGCTCCTATAATTCACCCCTCCACTTT
CDR3: CASSLSLGTSSYNSPLHF

J: TRBJ1-6
V: TRBV6-1
length: 16
size: many
D: .
DNA: TGTGCCAGCAGTGAAAGGGGAAGCTCCTATAATTCACCCCTCCACTTT
CDR3: CASSERGSSYNSPLHF